These 27 T cell receptor beta chains were sequenced from one sample in a study of identical twins. TCRdb re-derived calls from the 5' RACE reads in MiXCR, one entry per CDR3 protein. This sample has about 240,000 distinct CDR3 sequences, with 6% to 8.5% found just once. The same data also contributed to another study, on yellow fever vaccine responses in identical twins.

The sample comprised CD8+ T cells sorted from blood. These receptor sequences come from a woman younger than 30 in good health.

This clonotype turned up a few times. The chain carries TRBV28 and TRBJ2-7; 9 bases agree with TRBD1. CDR3 length: 15 amino acids. Germline V gene lookup returns CDR1 MDHEN and CDR2 SYDVKM. After removal of 2 bases from V and 3 bases from J, the junction contained 5 bases not matched to a gene. CDR3 sequence: CASSLVRTGVYEQYF. DNA of the CDR3: TGTGCCAGCAGTTTAGTCCGGACAGGGGTCTACGAGCAGTACTTC.

The chain joins TRBV10-3 to TRBJ2-1; TRBD2 aligns across 12 bases. The V segment lost 8 bases and the J segment 7 bases; nucleotides outside the gene matches: 6. This CDR3 has 14 residues. CDR1 and CDR2 from the germline V gene are ENHRY and SYGVKD. The CDR3 nucleotides read TGTGCCATCCGACTGACTAGCGGGAGTAATGAGCAGTTCTTC. Its translation: CAIRLTSGSNEQFF.

V is TRBV7-8 and J is TRBJ2-3; 9 nucleotides agree with TRBD2. V trimming: 1 base; J trimming: 5 bases; junction bases outside the gene matches: 7. The CDR3 extends over 16 amino acids. CDR1 is SGHVS and CDR2 is FQNEAQ in the germline V gene. The CDR3 loop reads CASSLEPPLAGDTQYF. The CDR3 coding sequence is TGTGCCAGCAGCTTAGAACCCCCACTAGCGGGAGATACGCAGTATTTT.

This clonotype was found many times. The gene calls are TRBV13 and TRBJ2-1, with TRBD2 matching over 10 bases. From germline, CDR1 is PRHDT and CDR2 FYEKMQ (reference sequence). The length of the CDR3 is 16 residues. Unmatched junction bases numbered 3, after V lost 1 base and J lost 3 bases. The CDR3 region has the DNA TGTGCCAGCAGCTTAGTAGGGACTAGCGACTACAATGAGCAGTTCTTC. Encoded protein: CASSLVGTSDYNEQFF.

This clonotype has more than one count but fewer than ten. J is TRBJ2-1 and V is TRBV28; either TRBD1 or TRBD2 may fit D (5 bases each). The CDR3 consists of 19 residues. V lost 8 bases and J 0 bases, leaving 26 bases between the germline ends. The germline gives CDR1 MDHEN, CDR2 SYDVKM. Here the CDR3 DNA reads TGTGCCAGCGGGGCCCTAGGAGGTTCCGGGACGTTCTCCTACAATGAGCAGTTCTTC. It translates to CASGALGGSGTFSYNEQFF.

This clonotype has a count of ten or more. The V and J genes are TRBV13 and TRBJ1-1; D is perhaps TRBD1 (5 bases). V shed 1 base and J shed 0 bases, with 9 bases lying between them. CDR1 PRHDT and CDR2 FYEKMQ come from the germline V gene (reference sequence). The CDR3 loop spans 15 amino acids. CDR3 residues: CASSLEQEMNTEAFF. In DNA, the CDR3 is TGTGCCAGCAGCTTAGAACAGGAAATGAACACTGAAGCTTTCTTT.

The sample holds a few counts of this clonotype. This chain joins TRBV5-5 and TRBJ2-7; D is unclear. The CDR3 consists of 13 residues. Trimming pared 1 base from V and 5 bases from J, leaving 10 bases between. Germline V gene sequence: CDR1 SGHKS, CDR2 YYEKEE (reference sequence). The DNA of the CDR3 is TGTGCCAGCAGCTTGACACTCATCCACGAGCAGTACGTC. This sequence encodes CASSLTLIHEQYV.

The CDR3 region has the DNA TGTGCCAGCAGTTTTTCCTCGGGCCGCAATGAGCAGTTCTTC. The encoded protein is CASSFSSGRNEQFF. The V gene is TRBV7-8, the J gene TRBJ2-1; D is ambiguous. CDR1 and CDR2 (germline): SGHVS, FQNEAQ. The germline V and J ends were trimmed by 6 bases and 6 bases, with 15 bases remaining between them. The CDR3 extends over 14 amino acids.

This chain's CDR3 is CASSPRWPGGYNEQFF. For the CDR3, the DNA is TGTGCCAGCAGCCCAAGGTGGCCAGGGGGCTACAATGAGCAGTTCTTC. The V and J genes are TRBV28 and TRBJ2-1; TRBD1 matches 7 bases. With 6 bases clipped from V and 3 bases from J, the junction kept 11 bases outside the gene matches. From germline, CDR1 is MDHEN and CDR2 SYDVKM. The CDR3 sequence is 16 residues long.

This clonotype was recorded many times. The CDR3 loop is CASSLGGLAYNEQFF. CDR3 bases: TGTGCCAGCAGCTTAGGGGGACTAGCGTACAATGAGCAGTTCTTC. The V gene is TRBV7-2, the J gene TRBJ2-1; TRBD2 aligns across 10 bases. This CDR3 region has 15 residues. Germline V gene data show CDR1 as SGHTA and CDR2 as FQGNSA. The J segment lost 4 bases and the V segment lost 1 base, leaving 1 base of the junction unmatched.

The V gene is TRBV11-3, the J gene TRBJ1-1; D remains ambiguous. The ends were cut back, 4 bases at V and 2 bases at J, with 11 bases in the middle. The CDR3 contains 14 residues. The germline CDR1 and CDR2 sequences are SGHNT and YENEEA. CDR3 loop: CASSSRGPNTEAFF. CDR3 bases: TGTGCCAGCAGCTCCCGTGGGCCCAACACTGAAGCTTTCTTT.

This clonotype has at least ten counts. The chain has TRBV3-1 and TRBJ2-1; D ambiguous. The CDR3 is 17 amino acids. V shed 0 bases and J shed 3 bases, with 15 bases lying between them. Looked up from germline, CDR1 is LGHDT and CDR2 is YNNKEL (reference sequence). The CDR3 DNA reads as TGTGCCAGCAGCCAAGATTTTGCCAGGAAAAACTACAATGAGCAGTTCTTC. Protein sequence: CASSQDFARKNYNEQFF.

The chain employs TRBV7-6 and TRBJ2-3, with D possibly matching TRBD1 (5 bases). This CDR3 is built from 17 residues. V lost 1 base and J lost 1, with 15 bases in between. In germline, CDR1 is SGHVS, CDR2 FNYEAQ. CDR3 sequence: CASSLGGGGFGTDTQYF. CDR3 in DNA: TGTGCCAGCAGCTTAGGGGGCGGCGGTTTTGGCACAGATACGCAGTATTTT.

This chain links TRBV12-5 with TRBJ2-1; no clear D gene. V was clipped by 6 bases and J by 2 bases, with 11 bases between them. The CDR3 is 14 residues long. Germline-derived CDR1 and CDR2 are LGHNT and FRNRAP. Here the CDR3 DNA reads TGTGCTAGTGGCCTGGGCGCGCCCTACAATGAGCAGTTCTTC. Amino acid sequence: CASGLGAPYNEQFF.

In this sample, this clonotype turned up a few times. The chain combines TRBV15 with TRBJ2-5; D might be TRBD1 or TRBD2, each matching 6 bases. The CDR3 spans 16 residues. V lost 1 base, J lost 2 bases, and 14 bases lay in between. The germline CDR1 and CDR2 sequences are LNHNV and YYDKDF (reference sequence). In nucleotides, the CDR3 is TGTGCCACCAGCAGAGTAGACCGGGGGCCTCAAGAGACCCAGTACTTC. Translating it yields CATSRVDRGPQETQYF.

This chain joins TRBV28 and TRBJ2-5, with 9 bases lining up with TRBD2. This CDR3 spans 17 amino acids. CDR1 MDHEN and CDR2 SYDVKM come from the germline V gene. V was pared by 1 base and J by 1 base, with 7 bases of the junction left unmatched. CDR3 nucleotides: TGTGCCAGCAGTTTATCTCCATCTAGCGGGGCCCAAGAGACCCAGTACTTC. The encoded protein is CASSLSPSSGAQETQYF.

This clonotype occurred many times. The gene calls are TRBV12-3 or TRBV12-4 and TRBJ1-1, with no clear D. This CDR3 comprises 14 residues. V dropped 3 bases and J dropped 4 bases, with 12 bases sitting between them. The CDR3 is CASSFGVVFTEAFF. CDR3 in DNA: TGTGCCAGCAGTTTCGGGGTTGTGTTCACTGAAGCTTTCTTT.

This clonotype was counted only a few times. The gene calls are TRBV5-5 and TRBJ2-3; 9 positions match TRBD2. Germline loops: CDR1 SGHKS, CDR2 YYEKEE (reference sequence). V gave up 4 bases and J gave up 2 bases; unmatched junction bases: 5. This CDR3 is 15 amino acids long. In DNA form, the CDR3 reads TGTGCCAGCAGCCTGAGACTAGCGGTCACAGATACGCAGTATTTT. The encoded protein is CASSLRLAVTDTQYF.

This clonotype has just a few counts. The chain uses TRBV7-9 and TRBJ2-5; D gene unclear. With 5 bases removed from V and 5 bases from J, the gap between germline ends came to 3 bases. The CDR3 sequence is 10 residues long. Germline CDR1 and CDR2: SEHNR and FQNEAQ (reference sequence). CDR3 loop: CASSKETQYF. As DNA, the CDR3 is TGTGCCAGCAGCAAGGAGACCCAGTACTTC.

The chain couples TRBV9 to TRBJ2-5; perhaps TRBD1 as D (7 bases). This CDR3 has 14 residues. The germline gives CDR1 SGDLS, CDR2 YYNGEE. Trimming stripped 2 bases from V and 2 bases from J, with 10 bases between. As DNA, the CDR3 is TGTGCCAGCAGCGTCCAGGGGGGTCAAGAGACCCAGTACTTC. It codes for CASSVQGGQETQYF. Filled out from reference TRBV9 and TRBJ2-5, the complete variable domain reads DSGVTQTPKHLITATGQRVTLRCSPRSGDLSVYWYQQSLDQGLQFLIQYYNGEERAKGNILERFSAQQFPDLHSELNLSSLELGDSALYFCASSVQGGQETQYFGPGTRLLVL.

As DNA, the CDR3 is TGCAGTGCTCTTGATGGGACAACTAGCACAGATACGCAGTATTTT. This encodes CSALDGTTSTDTQYF. This chain joins TRBV20-1 and TRBJ2-3, with D possibly matching TRBD1 (6 bases). The CDR3 loop spans 15 amino acids. V lost 5 bases, J lost 0 bases, and 15 bases lay in between. Germline CDR1 reads DFQATT; CDR2 reads SNEGSKA (reference sequence).

Only a few counts were recorded for this clonotype. This sequence joins TRBV7-9 and TRBJ2-2; D uncertain. CDR1 is SEHNR and CDR2 is FQNEAQ in the germline V gene (reference sequence). Trimming removed 6 bases from V and 7 bases from J, with 9 bases in between. The CDR3 extends over 12 amino acids. The CDR3 coding sequence is TGTGCCAGCAGTCCGGTCGTCGGGGAGCTGTTTTTT. Its translation is CASSPVVGELFF.

The CDR3 region has the DNA TGTGCCAGCAGCCAATCACCCAAGTTTGGGGCAGGCACCGGGGAGCTGTTTTTT. Its protein product is CASSQSPKFGAGTGELFF. The chain couples TRBV14 to TRBJ2-2; possibly TRBD1 for D (5 bases). Germline-derived CDR1 and CDR2 are SGHDN and FVKESK. This CDR3 is built from 18 residues. Trimming took 2 bases from V and 4 from J, leaving 20 bases between them.

The CDR3 DNA is TGTGCCAGCAGTTCTCTACAGGGGTTTAATTCACCCCTCCACTTT. Its protein product is CASSSLQGFNSPLHF. The chain has TRBV28 and TRBJ1-6; 7 nucleotides line up with TRBD1. J lost 6 bases, V lost 4 bases, and 6 bases had no gene match. From germline, CDR1 is MDHEN and CDR2 SYDVKM. The length of the CDR3 is 15 residues.

In this sample, this clonotype turned up a few times. The chain is built from TRBV28 and TRBJ2-1, with 10 bases lining up with TRBD1. Germline assignment: CDR1 MDHEN and CDR2 SYDVKM. This CDR3 comprises 17 residues. The J segment lost 7 bases and the V segment lost 5 bases, leaving 14 bases of the junction unmatched. The CDR3 DNA reads as TGTGCCAGCAGTCACCTCCCCGGGACAGGGGAGCAGAATGAGCAGTTCTTC. As protein: CASSHLPGTGEQNEQFF.

This clonotype showed up many times. This chain links TRBV4-2 with TRBJ2-2; 9 nucleotides match TRBD2. V lost 0 bases to trimming and J lost 6 bases; unmatched junction nucleotides: 2. Germline loops: CDR1 LGHNA, CDR2 YNFKEQ. CDR3 length equals 15 residues. CDR3 loop: CASSQDAGGPGELFF. The CDR3 coding sequence is TGTGCCAGCAGCCAAGATGCGGGAGGGCCCGGGGAGCTGTTTTTT.

This clonotype was counted ten times or more. The rearrangement links TRBV6-1 to TRBJ2-3; the D gene is possibly TRBD1 (5 bases). From germline, CDR1 is MNHNS and CDR2 SASEGT. Trimming shortened V by 5 bases and J by 5 bases, and 17 bases separated the two germline ends. The CDR3 covers 15 residues. CDR3 sequence: CASSTYPQGQDTQYF. The CDR3 nucleotides are TGTGCCAGCAGTACCTACCCGCAGGGTCAAGATACGCAGTATTTT.